Each of the 18 T cell receptor beta chains below was sequenced from the same sample in a study of cytomegalovirus exposure and HLA in healthy donors. Vbeta (60) and Jbeta (13) primers were used in the PCR. This table comes from immunoSEQ multiplex PCR, and its TCRdb copy is limited to in-frame clones, with some not included. The table records some 200,000 clones, 75% to 85% of them present only once. What was sequenced was PBMCs. These receptors were collected from a male donor in good health and CMV-seropositive.

This clone has just one count. The chain couples TRBV7-3 to TRBJ2-5; tentative D call: TRBD1 (6 bases). The CDR3 is 14 residues long. Germline lookup yields CDR1 SGHTA and CDR2 FQGTGA. The ends were cut back, 3 bases at V and 4 bases at J, with 12 bases in the middle. CDR3: CASSFGGRGETQYF. The CDR3 DNA reads TGTGCCAGCAGCTTTGGGGGCAGGGGAGAGACCCAGTACTTC.

The chain uses TRBV11-3 and TRBJ1-1, with a possible D match to TRBD1 (6 bases). CDR3 length: 14 amino acids. Germline V lookup: CDR1 SGHNT, CDR2 YENEEA. V lost 8 bases and J 5 bases, leaving 18 bases between the germline ends. The CDR3 loop is CASSVGGAMTEAFF. CDR3 DNA sequence: TGTGCCAGCTCTGTGGGGGGGGCGATGACTGAAGCTTTCTTT.

The V gene is TRBV5-3, the J gene TRBJ2-4; 8 positions agree with TRBD2. TRBV5-3 carries the ORF label, with uncertain function. There are 17 residues in the CDR3. V shed 0 bases and J 3 bases; nucleotides not matched to a gene: 8. CDR3 sequence reads: CARSLARTSGFKNIQYF. DNA for the CDR3: TGTGCCAGAAGCTTGGCACGCACTAGCGGCTTCAAAAACATTCAGTACTTC.

This clone was counted a few times. This chain's CDR3 is CAISDEQISNQPQHF. The CDR3 coding sequence is TGTGCCATCAGTGATGAACAGATTAGCAATCAGCCCCAGCATTTT. This chain connects TRBV10-3 to TRBJ1-5; no clear D gene. The CDR3 consists of 15 residues. Between the trimmed V and J ends, which lost 3 bases and 0 bases, there was a span of 9 bases. Germline V gives CDR1 ENHRY, CDR2 SYGVKD.

This sequence joins TRBV19 and TRBJ1-1; 9 bases fit TRBD1. The CDR3 is made up of 17 amino acids. The V gene end was trimmed by 6 bases and the J gene end by 6 bases; junction bases not matched to a gene: 17. From germline, CDR1 is LNHDA and CDR2 SQIVND (reference sequence). The CDR3 spells CASSVAFLGQGWSEAFF. The CDR3 DNA is TGTGCCAGTAGCGTGGCTTTCTTGGGACAGGGATGGTCTGAAGCTTTCTTT. Full variable domain (rest looked up from reference TRBV19 and TRBJ1-1): DGGITQSPKYLFRKEGQNVTLSCEQNLNHDAMYWYRQDPGQGLRLIYYSQIVNDFQKGDIAEGYSVSREKKESFPLTVTSAQKNPTAFYLCASSVAFLGQGWSEAFFGQGTRLTVV.

The chain has TRBV6-6 and TRBJ1-2; tentatively, D is TRBD1 (6 bases). V dropped 7 bases and J dropped 5 bases, with 23 bases sitting between them. The CDR3 contains 16 residues. CDR1 MNHNY and CDR2 SVGAGI come from the germline V gene (reference sequence). Here the CDR3 DNA reads TGTGCCAGCACCCTCGGATTCGTGGACAGCCAATATGGCTACACCTTC. This codes for CASTLGFVDSQYGYTF.

CDR3 sequence (DNA): TGTGCCAGCAGTTCCTCAGCGGGACAGGGGTATCAGCCCCAGCATTTT. It yields the protein CASSSSAGQGYQPQHF. This chain uses TRBV28 with TRBJ1-5; 10 nucleotides line up with TRBD1. This CDR3 spans 16 amino acids. The junction had 8 bases not matched to a gene; V was cut back by 4 bases and J by 5 bases. Germline V lookup: CDR1 MDHEN, CDR2 SYDVKM.

The chain uses TRBV10-3 and TRBJ1-1; TRBD1 might be the D (6 bases). This CDR3 comprises 15 residues. Germline loops: CDR1 ENHRY, CDR2 SYGVKD. Trimming pared 7 bases from V and 3 bases from J, leaving 18 bases between. CDR3 region: CAITGRGALDTEAFF. The CDR3 bases are TGTGCCATCACAGGACGGGGGGCACTGGACACTGAAGCTTTCTTT.

V gene TRBV10-3 combines with J gene TRBJ2-3; 10 nucleotides line up with TRBD2. The CDR3 is made up of 16 amino acids. Germline values: CDR1 ENHRY, CDR2 SYGVKD. Germline trimming cut 3 bases from V and 2 bases from J; bases unmatched to any gene: 5. CDR3 amino acids: CAISDSLAGATDTQYF. CDR3 in DNA: TGTGCCATCAGTGACAGCCTAGCGGGGGCCACAGATACGCAGTATTTT.

This chain connects TRBV18 to TRBJ2-7; 8 positions agree with TRBD1. The CDR3 runs to 17 residues. V was pared by 2 bases and J by 7 bases, with 16 bases of the junction left unmatched. Germline lookup yields CDR1 KGHSH and CDR2 LQKENI. The CDR3 DNA reads as TGTGCCAGCTCACCATTGACGCGACAGGGGACGTCGGAAGAGCAGTACTTC. This translates into CASSPLTRQGTSEEQYF.

This clone was recorded a few times. The chain links TRBV6-5 to TRBJ2-7; TRBD1 matches 8 bases. Losses at the gene ends were 2 bases for V and 2 bases for J; bases not matched to a gene: 2. The CDR3 has 14 amino acids. The germline V gene has CDR1 MNHEY and CDR2 SVGAGI. The CDR3 here is CASSYRDRTYEQYF. CDR3 sequence (DNA): TGTGCCAGCAGTTACAGGGACAGGACCTACGAGCAGTACTTC.

This chain connects TRBV13 to TRBJ1-2; no firm D call. The V end lost 2 bases, the J end lost 4 bases, and 5 bases lay between the germline ends. CDR3 size: 12 residues. The germline gives CDR1 PRHDT, CDR2 FYEKMQ (reference sequence). CDR3 region: CASSLNGYGYTF. In DNA, the CDR3 is TGTGCCAGCAGCTTAAACGGCTATGGCTACACCTTC. The full variable domain, in which reference TRBV13 and TRBJ1-2 provide the parts outside the CDR3, is AAGVIQSPRHLIKEKRETATLKCYPIPRHDTVYWYQQGPGQDPQFLISFYEKMQSDKGSIPDRFSAQQFSDYHSELNMSSLELGDSALYFCASSLNGYGYTFGSGTRLTVV.

With respect to this clone: The same CDR3 is also encoded by other DNA sequences in this sample. V and J are TRBV5-1 and TRBJ1-4, with 9 nucleotides matching TRBD1. Germline trimming cut 5 bases from V and 8 bases from J; bases unmatched to any gene: 4. Per germline, CDR1 SGHRS and CDR2 YFSETQ. The length of the CDR3 is 13 residues. CDR3 protein: CASRGTGNEKLFF. The DNA of the CDR3 is TGCGCCAGCAGGGGGACAGGGAACGAAAAACTGTTTTTT.

The chain recombines TRBV9 with TRBJ2-7, with D perhaps matching TRBD2 (6 bases). This CDR3 is 14 amino acids long. The V end was cut by 3 bases, the J end by 0 bases, with 10 bases between. Looked up from germline, CDR1 is SGDLS and CDR2 is YYNGEE. The CDR3 nucleotides read TGTGCCAGCAGCGGCGGGGTTTACTCCTACGAGCAGTACTTC. Its translation: CASSGGVYSYEQYF. The whole variable domain, filled in from reference TRBV9 and TRBJ2-7, reads DSGVTQTPKHLITATGQRVTLRCSPRSGDLSVYWYQQSLDQGLQFLIQYYNGEERAKGNILERFSAQQFPDLHSELNLSSLELGDSALYFCASSGGVYSYEQYFGPGTRLTVT.

The gene calls are TRBV6-5 and TRBJ2-7; a weak D match, TRBD2 (7 bases). The CDR3 has 14 residues. Between the trimmed V and J ends, which lost 6 bases and 6 bases, there was a span of 18 bases. Germline assignment: CDR1 MNHEY and CDR2 SVGAGI. In DNA form, the CDR3 reads TGTGCCAGCAGCACACGAGGGGGGGGCTCCGAGCAGTACTTC. Translation gives CASSTRGGGSEQYF.

The chain employs TRBV16 and TRBJ2-3; 14 nucleotides align to TRBD2. With V trimmed by 4 bases and J by 6 bases, 18 bases remained unmatched. Germline V gives CDR1 KGHSY, CDR2 FQNENV. This CDR3 contains 20 residues. The CDR3 reads CASSRPGLAGARPSFDTQYF. CDR3 coding DNA: TGTGCCAGCAGCCGACCGGGACTAGCGGGGGCCCGGCCCTCTTTTGATACGCAGTATTTT.

This clone has only a few counts. The rearrangement joins TRBV18 to TRBJ2-2; weak D call: TRBD1 (6 bases). Trimming took off 5 bases at V and 1 base at J, with 14 bases between the two ends. The CDR3 is 16 residues long. The germline CDR1 and CDR2 sequences are KGHSH and LQKENI. The CDR3 nucleotides are TGTGCCAGCTCAGCGATCAGGGGCGTGAACACCGGGGAGCTGTTTTTT. It is translated as CASSAIRGVNTGELFF.

This chain links TRBV5-1 with TRBJ2-3; TRBD2 agrees at 9 bases. Germline CDR1 reads SGHRS; CDR2 reads YFSETQ. This CDR3 spans 13 amino acids. The V and J ends lost 9 bases and 6 bases, in that order; junction bases with no gene match: 8. The CDR3: CATRGTSKDTQYF. The CDR3 nucleotides are TGCGCCACCAGGGGGACTAGCAAGGATACGCAGTATTTT. Based on the CDR3 plus reference TRBV5-1 and TRBJ2-3, the full variable domain is KAGVTQTPRYLIKTRGQQVTLSCSPISGHRSVSWYQQTPGQGLQFLFEYFSETQRNKGNFPGRFSGRQFSNSRSEMNVSTLELGDSALYLCATRGTSKDTQYFGPGTRLTVL.